This TCR beta chain stems from a study of cytomegalovirus exposure and HLA in healthy donors. A multiplex PCR was run with 60 Vbeta primers and 13 Jbeta primers. Original handling: An analysis that came later counted some 85 million unique TCR beta chains, 10 million to 11 million shared. Here immunoSEQ multiplex PCR was the method, and the copy in TCRdb shows in-frame clones only, minus some. The V and J calls and clone size come from that table; D and trimming were worked out from the DNA. Of approximately 130,000 clones listed, 70% to 80% are singletons. On this clone itself: What it binds is not known.

Study-wide results and limits: There was a cluster of highly shared sequence variants that was likely a sequencing artifact.

The CDR3 runs to 16 residues. Germline CDR1 and CDR2: MDHEN and SYDVKM. Trimming removed 10 bases from V and 0 bases from J; junction bases left unmatched: 10. Input material: PBMCs. This chain links TRBV28 with TRBJ2-3, with 10 nucleotides matching TRBD2. The origin of this receptor is a man in his thirties or forties in good health and CMV-seronegative. The chain's CDR3 is CATETTSGYSTDTQYF. CDR3 DNA sequence: TGTGCCACCGAAACGACTAGCGGGTATAGCACAGATACGCAGTATTTT. The full variable domain, rest sourced from reference TRBV28 and TRBJ2-3, is DVKVTQSSRYLVKRTGEKVFLECVQDMDHENMFWYRQDPGLGLRLIYFSYDVKMKEKGDIPEGYSVSREKKERFSLILESASTNQTSMYLCATETTSGYSTDTQYFGPGTRLTVL.